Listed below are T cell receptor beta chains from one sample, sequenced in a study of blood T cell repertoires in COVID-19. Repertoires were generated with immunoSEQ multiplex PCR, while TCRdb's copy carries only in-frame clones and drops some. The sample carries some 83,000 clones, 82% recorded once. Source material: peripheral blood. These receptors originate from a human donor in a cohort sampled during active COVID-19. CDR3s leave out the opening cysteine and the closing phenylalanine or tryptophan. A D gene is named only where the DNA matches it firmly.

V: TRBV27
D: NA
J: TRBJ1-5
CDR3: ASSFGSAAPQH

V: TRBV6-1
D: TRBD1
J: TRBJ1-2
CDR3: ASSEGQGGGPYGYT

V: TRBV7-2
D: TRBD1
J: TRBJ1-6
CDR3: ASSLGSGQGNSPLH

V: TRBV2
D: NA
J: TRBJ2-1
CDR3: ASMGWRGPYNEQF

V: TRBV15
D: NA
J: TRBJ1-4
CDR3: ATSVVVGQRNEKLF

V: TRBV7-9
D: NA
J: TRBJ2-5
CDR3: ASSFTGVETQY

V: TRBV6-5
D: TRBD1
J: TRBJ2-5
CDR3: ASSFARDRGRETQY

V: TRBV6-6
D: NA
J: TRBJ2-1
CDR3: ASSYSWRIDEQF

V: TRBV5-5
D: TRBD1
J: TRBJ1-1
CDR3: ASSPRLGTANTEAF

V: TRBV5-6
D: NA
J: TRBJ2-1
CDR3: ASSPVSTRRSYNEQF

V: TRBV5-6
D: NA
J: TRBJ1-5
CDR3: ASSHRYSNQPQH

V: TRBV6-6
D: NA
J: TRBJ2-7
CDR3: ASSPEGGRYEQY

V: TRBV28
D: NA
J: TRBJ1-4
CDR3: ASSSPKTSEEKLF

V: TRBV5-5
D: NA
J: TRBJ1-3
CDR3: ASSLWAVRGNTIY

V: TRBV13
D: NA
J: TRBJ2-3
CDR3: ASSLVGLASMD

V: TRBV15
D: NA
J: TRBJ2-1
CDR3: ATSREGRGSNNEQF

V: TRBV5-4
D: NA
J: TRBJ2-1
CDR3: ASSLGQYNEQF

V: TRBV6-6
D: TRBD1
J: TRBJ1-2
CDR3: ASSYNRRQGAIGYT

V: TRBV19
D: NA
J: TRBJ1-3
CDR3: ASSFDRGIGNTIY

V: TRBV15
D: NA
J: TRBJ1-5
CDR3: ATRSQGHSNQPQH

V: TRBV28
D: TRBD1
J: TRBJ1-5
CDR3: ASSYRDRVFQPQH

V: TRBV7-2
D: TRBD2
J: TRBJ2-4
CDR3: ASSLDGGGAAKNIQY

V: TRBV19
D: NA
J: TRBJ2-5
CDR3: ASSKRETQY

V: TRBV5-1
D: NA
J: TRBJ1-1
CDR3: ASRGAGTYYEAF

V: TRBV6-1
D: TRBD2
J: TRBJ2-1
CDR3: ASSEVIAGSNEQF

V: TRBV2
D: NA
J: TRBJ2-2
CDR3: ASRAGVGGTGELF

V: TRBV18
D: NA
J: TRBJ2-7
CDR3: ASSPNRAEQY

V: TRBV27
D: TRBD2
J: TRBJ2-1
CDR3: ASSLGTSGNEQF

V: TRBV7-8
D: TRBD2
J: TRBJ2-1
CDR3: ASSRGGTSPYNEQF

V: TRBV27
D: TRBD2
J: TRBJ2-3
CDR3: AIARGGSTDTQY

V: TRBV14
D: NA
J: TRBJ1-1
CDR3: ASSQVTGNTEAF

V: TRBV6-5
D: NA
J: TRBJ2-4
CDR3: ASSYSKGRKNIQY

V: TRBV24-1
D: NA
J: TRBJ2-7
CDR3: ATSAHVADTYEQY

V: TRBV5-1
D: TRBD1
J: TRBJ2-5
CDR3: ASSLSTGGILETQY

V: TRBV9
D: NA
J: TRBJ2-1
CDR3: ASSTGGNGPNNEQF

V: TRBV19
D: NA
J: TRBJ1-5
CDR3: ASSRQFNQPQH

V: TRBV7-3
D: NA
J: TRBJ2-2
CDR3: ASSWTVNTGELF

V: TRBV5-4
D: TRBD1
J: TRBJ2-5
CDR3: ASSRRTGLNQETQY

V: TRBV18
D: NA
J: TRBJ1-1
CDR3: ASSPPGAMNTEAF

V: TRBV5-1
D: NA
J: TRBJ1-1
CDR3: ASTTHPGSEVNTEAF

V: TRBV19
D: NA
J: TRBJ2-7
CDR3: ASSIMWGGSYEQY

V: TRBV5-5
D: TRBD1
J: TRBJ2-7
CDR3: ASNWDRVREY

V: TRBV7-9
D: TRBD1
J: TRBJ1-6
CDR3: ASSPGQGLSYNSPLH

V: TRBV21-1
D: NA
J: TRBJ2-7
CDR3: ASSKGTGGNSYEQY

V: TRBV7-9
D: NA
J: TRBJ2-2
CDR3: ASSFWPEDTGELF

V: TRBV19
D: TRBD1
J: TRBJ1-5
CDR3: ASSQGQGDQPQH

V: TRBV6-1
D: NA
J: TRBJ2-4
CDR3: ASSEGSGRAKNIQY

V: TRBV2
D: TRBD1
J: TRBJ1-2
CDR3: ASSGTGKGNYGYT

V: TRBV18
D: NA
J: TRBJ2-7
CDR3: ASSPEHEQY

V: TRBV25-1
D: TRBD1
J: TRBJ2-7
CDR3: ASSDPSTGDYEQY

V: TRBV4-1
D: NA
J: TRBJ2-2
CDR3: ATEDRNTGELF

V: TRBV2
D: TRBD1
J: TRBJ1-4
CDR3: ASSGGRGNEKLF